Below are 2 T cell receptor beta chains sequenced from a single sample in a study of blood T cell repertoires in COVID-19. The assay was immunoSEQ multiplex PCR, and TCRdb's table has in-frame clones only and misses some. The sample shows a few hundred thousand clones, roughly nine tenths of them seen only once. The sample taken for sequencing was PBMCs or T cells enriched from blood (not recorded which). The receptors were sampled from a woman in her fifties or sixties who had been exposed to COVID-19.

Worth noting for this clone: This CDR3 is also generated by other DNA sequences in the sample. The CDR3 coding sequence is TGCGCCAGCAGCTTGGGACAATTGAACACCGGGGAGCTGTTTTTT. Translating gives CASSLGQLNTGELFF. This chain connects TRBV5-1 to TRBJ2-2, with no clear D. Trimming stripped 0 bases from V and 1 base from J, with 7 bases between. Germline V gives CDR1 SGHRS, CDR2 YFSETQ. The CDR3 length is 15 residues.

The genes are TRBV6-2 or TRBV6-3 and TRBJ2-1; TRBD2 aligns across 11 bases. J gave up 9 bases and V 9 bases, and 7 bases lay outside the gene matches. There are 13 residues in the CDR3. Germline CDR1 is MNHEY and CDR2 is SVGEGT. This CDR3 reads CASSGGASSEQFF. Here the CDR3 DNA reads TGTGCCAGTAGCGGGGGGGCCAGCAGTGAGCAGTTCTTC.